These T cell receptor beta chains were read from a single sample in a study of blood T cell repertoires in COVID-19. Clones were sequenced by immunoSEQ multiplex PCR, and TCRdb holds only the in-frame ones, with some missing. The repertoire includes about 110,000 clones, 88% of them detected once, and 5.5% to 8% sits in the top ten. The source material was peripheral blood. The receptors stem from a man aged 50 to 60 with active or convalescent COVID-19. The conserved cysteine and the conserved F or W are not part of the CDR3 here.

cdr3_aa: ATNPTGASYEQY
v_call: TRBV5-4
j_call: TRBJ2-7

cdr3_aa: SVDLGLFNTEAF
v_call: TRBV29-1
j_call: TRBJ1-1

cdr3_aa: ASSPGQGDQPQH
v_call: TRBV7-9
j_call: TRBJ1-5

cdr3_aa: ASSRQGGNQPQH
v_call: TRBV7-9
j_call: TRBJ1-5

cdr3_aa: ASSKGTVRDTQY
v_call: TRBV3-1/TRBV3-2
j_call: TRBJ2-3

cdr3_aa: ASSRGQGITYEQY
v_call: TRBV18
j_call: TRBJ2-7

cdr3_aa: ASSEYTSGGRDTQY
v_call: TRBV25-1
j_call: TRBJ2-3

cdr3_aa: ASISPRYGYT
v_call: TRBV27
j_call: TRBJ1-2

cdr3_aa: ASTVGENTGELF
v_call: TRBV7-9
j_call: TRBJ2-2

cdr3_aa: SVVGRQNTEAF
v_call: TRBV29-1
j_call: TRBJ1-1

cdr3_aa: ASRAAFTDTQY
v_call: TRBV5-1
j_call: TRBJ2-3

cdr3_aa: ASSLLSGVNTEAF
v_call: TRBV18
j_call: TRBJ1-1

cdr3_aa: ATSDLSRNEQF
v_call: TRBV24-1
j_call: TRBJ2-1

cdr3_aa: ASSLDWVGIQY
v_call: TRBV12-3/TRBV12-4
j_call: TRBJ2-4

cdr3_aa: ASSWGGGDTEAF
v_call: TRBV11-2
j_call: TRBJ1-1

cdr3_aa: ASRAETGYTEAF
v_call: TRBV10-2
j_call: TRBJ1-1

cdr3_aa: ASRLGLPGTGELF
v_call: TRBV3-1/TRBV3-2
j_call: TRBJ2-2

cdr3_aa: ASSPWTGGIVSNQPQH
v_call: TRBV19
j_call: TRBJ1-5

cdr3_aa: ASSPASGRGYEQY
v_call: TRBV27
j_call: TRBJ2-7

cdr3_aa: ASSFRGEGLRTDTQY
v_call: TRBV7-2
j_call: TRBJ2-3

cdr3_aa: ASSLDGRGSADTQY
v_call: TRBV5-6
j_call: TRBJ2-3